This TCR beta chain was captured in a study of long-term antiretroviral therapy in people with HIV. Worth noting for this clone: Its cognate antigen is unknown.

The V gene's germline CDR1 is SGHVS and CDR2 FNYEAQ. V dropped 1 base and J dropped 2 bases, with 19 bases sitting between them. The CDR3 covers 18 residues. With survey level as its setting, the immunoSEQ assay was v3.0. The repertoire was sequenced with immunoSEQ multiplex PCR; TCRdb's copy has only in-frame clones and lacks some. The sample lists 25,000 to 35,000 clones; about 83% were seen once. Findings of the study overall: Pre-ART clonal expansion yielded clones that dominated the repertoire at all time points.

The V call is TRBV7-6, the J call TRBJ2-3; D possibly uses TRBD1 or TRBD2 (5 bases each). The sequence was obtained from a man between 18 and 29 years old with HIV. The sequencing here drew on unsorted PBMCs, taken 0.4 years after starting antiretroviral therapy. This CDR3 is CASSLGAYPMGDTDTQYF. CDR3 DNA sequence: TGTGCCAGCAGCTTAGGTGCTTATCCGATGGGGGACACAGATACGCAGTATTTT.